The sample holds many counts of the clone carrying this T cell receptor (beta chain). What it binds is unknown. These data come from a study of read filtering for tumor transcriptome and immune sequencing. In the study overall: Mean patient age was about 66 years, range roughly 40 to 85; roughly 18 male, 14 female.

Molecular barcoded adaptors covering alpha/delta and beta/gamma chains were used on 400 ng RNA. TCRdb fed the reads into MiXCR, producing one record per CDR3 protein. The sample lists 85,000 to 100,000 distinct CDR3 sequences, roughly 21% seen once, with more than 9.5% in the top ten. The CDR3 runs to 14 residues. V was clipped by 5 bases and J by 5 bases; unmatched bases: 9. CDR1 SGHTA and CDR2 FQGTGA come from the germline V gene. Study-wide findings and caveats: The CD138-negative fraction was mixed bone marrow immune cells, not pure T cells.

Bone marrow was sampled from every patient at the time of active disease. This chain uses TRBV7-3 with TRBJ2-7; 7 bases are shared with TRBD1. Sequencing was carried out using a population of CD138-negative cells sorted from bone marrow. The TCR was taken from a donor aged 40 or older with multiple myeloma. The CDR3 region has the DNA TGTGCCAGCAGCCCACAGACAGGGTCCCACGAGCAGTACTTC. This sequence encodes CASSPQTGSHEQYF.